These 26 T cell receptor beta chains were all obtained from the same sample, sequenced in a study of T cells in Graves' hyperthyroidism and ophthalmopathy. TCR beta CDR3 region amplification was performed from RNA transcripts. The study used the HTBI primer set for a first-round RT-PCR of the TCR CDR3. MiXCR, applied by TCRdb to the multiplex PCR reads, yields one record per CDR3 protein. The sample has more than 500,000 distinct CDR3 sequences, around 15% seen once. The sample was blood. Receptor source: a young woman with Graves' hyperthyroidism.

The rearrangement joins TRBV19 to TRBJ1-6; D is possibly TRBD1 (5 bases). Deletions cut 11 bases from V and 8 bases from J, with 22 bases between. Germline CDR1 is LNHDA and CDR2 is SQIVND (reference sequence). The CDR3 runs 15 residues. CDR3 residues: CASDPMTETDSPLHF. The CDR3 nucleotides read TGTGCCTCCGACCCAATGACAGAAACTGATTCACCCCTCCACTTT.

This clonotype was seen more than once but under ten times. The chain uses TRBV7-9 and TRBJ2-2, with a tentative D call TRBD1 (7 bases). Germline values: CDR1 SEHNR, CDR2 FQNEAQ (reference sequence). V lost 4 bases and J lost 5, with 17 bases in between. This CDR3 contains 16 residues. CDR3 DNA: TGTGCCAGCAGCTCGGCGGGACAGCTTTATACCGGGGAGCTGTTTTTT. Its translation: CASSSAGQLYTGELFF. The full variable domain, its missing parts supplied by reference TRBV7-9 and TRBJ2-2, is DTGVSQNPRHKITKRGQNVTFRCDPISEHNRLYWYRQTLGQGPEFLTYFQNEAQLEKSRLLSDRFSAERPKGSFSTLEIQRTEQGDSAMYLCASSSAGQLYTGELFFGEGSRLTVL.

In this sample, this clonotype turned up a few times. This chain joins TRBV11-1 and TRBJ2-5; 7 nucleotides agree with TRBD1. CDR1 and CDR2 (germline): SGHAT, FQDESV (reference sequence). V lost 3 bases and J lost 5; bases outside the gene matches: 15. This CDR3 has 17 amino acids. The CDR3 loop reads CASSFIAATGLRETQYF. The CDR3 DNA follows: TGTGCCAGCAGCTTTATCGCTGCGACAGGGTTACGCGAGACCCAGTACTTC. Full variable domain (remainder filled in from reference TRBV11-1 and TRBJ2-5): EAEVAQSPRYKITEKSQAVAFWCDPISGHATLYWYRQILGQGPELLVQFQDESVVDDSQLPKDRFSAERLKGVDSTLKIQPAELGDSAMYLCASSFIAATGLRETQYFGPGTRLLVL.

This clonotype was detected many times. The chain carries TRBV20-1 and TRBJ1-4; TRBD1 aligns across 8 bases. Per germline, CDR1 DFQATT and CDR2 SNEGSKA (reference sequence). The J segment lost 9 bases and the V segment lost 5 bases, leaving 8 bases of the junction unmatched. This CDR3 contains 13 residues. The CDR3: CSARGTGLQKLFF. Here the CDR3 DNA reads TGCAGTGCTCGGGGGACAGGATTGCAAAAACTGTTTTTT.

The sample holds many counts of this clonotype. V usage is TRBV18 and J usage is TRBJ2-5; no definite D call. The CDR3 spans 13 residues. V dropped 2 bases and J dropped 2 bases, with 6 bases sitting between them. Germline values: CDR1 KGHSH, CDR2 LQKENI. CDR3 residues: CASSPVQQETQYF. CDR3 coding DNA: TGTGCCAGCTCACCAGTGCAGCAAGAGACCCAGTACTTC.

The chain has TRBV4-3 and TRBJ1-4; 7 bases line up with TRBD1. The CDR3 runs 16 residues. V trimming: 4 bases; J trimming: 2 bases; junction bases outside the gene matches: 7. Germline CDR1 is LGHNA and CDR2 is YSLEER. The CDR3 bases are TGCGCCAGCAGCCCGACAGGGAGTAGGACTAATGAAAAACTGTTTTTT. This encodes CASSPTGSRTNEKLFF.

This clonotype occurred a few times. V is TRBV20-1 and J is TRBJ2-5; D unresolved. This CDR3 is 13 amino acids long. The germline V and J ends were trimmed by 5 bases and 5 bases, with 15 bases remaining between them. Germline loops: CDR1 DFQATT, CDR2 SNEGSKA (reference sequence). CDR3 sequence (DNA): TGCAGTGCTCGAACCTCAGGTTGGGAGACCCAGTACTTC. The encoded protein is CSARTSGWETQYF.

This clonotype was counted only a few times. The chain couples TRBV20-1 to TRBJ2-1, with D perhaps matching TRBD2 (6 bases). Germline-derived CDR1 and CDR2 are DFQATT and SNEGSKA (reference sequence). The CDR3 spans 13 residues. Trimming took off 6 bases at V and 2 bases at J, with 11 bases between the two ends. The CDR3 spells CSAAGRTYNEQFF. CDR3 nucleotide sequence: TGCAGTGCGGCAGGGAGGACCTACAATGAGCAGTTCTTC.

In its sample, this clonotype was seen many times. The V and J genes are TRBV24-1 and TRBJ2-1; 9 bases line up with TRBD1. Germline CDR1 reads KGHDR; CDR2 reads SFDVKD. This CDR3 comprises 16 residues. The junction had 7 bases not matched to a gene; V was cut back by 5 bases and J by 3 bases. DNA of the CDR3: TGTGCCACCAGTGCCGTGGGACAGGGCTTCTACAATGAGCAGTTCTTC. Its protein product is CATSAVGQGFYNEQFF.

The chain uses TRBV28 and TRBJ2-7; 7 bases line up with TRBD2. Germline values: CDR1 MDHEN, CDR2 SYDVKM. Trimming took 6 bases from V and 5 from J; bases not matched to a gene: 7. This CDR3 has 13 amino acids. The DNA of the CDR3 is TGTGCCAGCAGCGGCGGGAGCAGGGACGAGCAGTACTTC. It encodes CASSGGSRDEQYF.

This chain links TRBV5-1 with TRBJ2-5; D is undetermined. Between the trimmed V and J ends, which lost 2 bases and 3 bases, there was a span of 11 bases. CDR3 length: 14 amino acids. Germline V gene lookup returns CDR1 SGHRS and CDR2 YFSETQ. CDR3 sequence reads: CASSFARAKETQYF. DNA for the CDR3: TGCGCCAGCAGCTTCGCCAGAGCTAAAGAGACCCAGTACTTC.

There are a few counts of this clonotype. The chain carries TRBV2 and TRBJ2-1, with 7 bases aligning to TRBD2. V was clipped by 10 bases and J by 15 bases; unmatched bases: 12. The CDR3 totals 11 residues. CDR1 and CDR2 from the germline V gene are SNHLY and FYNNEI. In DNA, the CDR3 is TGTGCCACCTTGAAAGGGACTATGGGGTTCTTC. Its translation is CATLKGTMGFF.

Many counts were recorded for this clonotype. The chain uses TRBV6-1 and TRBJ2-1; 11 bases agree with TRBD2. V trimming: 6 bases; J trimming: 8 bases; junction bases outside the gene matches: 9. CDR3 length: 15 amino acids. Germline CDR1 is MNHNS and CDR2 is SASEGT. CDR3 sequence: CASRSRLAGIYEQFF. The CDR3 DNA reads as TGTGCCAGCAGGTCCAGACTAGCGGGAATTTATGAGCAGTTCTTC.

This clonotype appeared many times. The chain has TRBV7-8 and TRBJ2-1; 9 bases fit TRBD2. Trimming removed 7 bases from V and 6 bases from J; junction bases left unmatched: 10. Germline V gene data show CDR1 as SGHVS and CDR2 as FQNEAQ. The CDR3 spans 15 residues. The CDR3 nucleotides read TGTGCCAGCACCAGCTGGCTAGCGGGACTCAATGAGCAGTTCTTC. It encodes CASTSWLAGLNEQFF.

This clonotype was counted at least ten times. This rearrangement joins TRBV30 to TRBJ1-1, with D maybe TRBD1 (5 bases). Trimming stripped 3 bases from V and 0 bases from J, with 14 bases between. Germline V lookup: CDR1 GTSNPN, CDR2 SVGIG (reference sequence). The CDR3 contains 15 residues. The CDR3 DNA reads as TGTGCCTGGAGCCGGAGACAGAGTGTGAACACTGAAGCTTTCTTT. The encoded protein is CAWSRRQSVNTEAFF.

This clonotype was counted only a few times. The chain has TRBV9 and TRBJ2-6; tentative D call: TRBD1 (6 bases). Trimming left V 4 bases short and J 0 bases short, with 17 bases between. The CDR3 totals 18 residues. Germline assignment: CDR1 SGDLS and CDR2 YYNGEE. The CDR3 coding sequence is TGTGCCAGCAGCACCCGAGGGACAACCGCCTCTGGGGCCAACGTCCTGACTTTC. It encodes CASSTRGTTASGANVLTF.

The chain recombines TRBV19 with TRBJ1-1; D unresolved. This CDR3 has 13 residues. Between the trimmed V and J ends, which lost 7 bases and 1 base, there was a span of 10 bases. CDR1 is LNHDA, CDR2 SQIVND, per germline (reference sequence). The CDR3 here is CASNPGGNTEAFF. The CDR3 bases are TGTGCCAGTAACCCAGGTGGGAACACTGAAGCTTTCTTT. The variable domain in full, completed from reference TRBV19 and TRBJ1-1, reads DGGITQSPKYLFRKEGQNVTLSCEQNLNHDAMYWYRQDPGQGLRLIYYSQIVNDFQKGDIAEGYSVSREKKESFPLTVTSAQKNPTAFYLCASNPGGNTEAFFGQGTRLTVV.

CDR3 sequence (DNA): TGTGCCAGCAGCCAAGTGTGGACTGAAGCTTTCTTT. It is translated as CASSQVWTEAFF. V and J are TRBV14 and TRBJ1-1; D remains ambiguous. Germline values: CDR1 SGHDN, CDR2 FVKESK. The CDR3 runs 12 residues. V lost 1 base to trimming and J lost 5 bases, with 5 bases between them.

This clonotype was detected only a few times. The DNA for the CDR3 is TGTGCCACCAACCAGGGGTTGTCGGGCAATGAGCAGTTCTTC. This gives the protein CATNQGLSGNEQFF. The chain has TRBV19 and TRBJ2-1, with D possibly TRBD1 on 6 matching bases. With 10 bases removed from V and 6 bases from J, the gap between germline ends came to 19 bases. CDR3 length: 14 amino acids. Germline CDR1 LNHDA, CDR2 SQIVND (reference sequence).

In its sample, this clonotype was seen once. The CDR3 DNA sequence: TGTGCCAGCAGCCCTGCCGGGTACCAATACGAGCAGTACTTC. Translation gives CASSPAGYQYEQYF. The chain has TRBV7-2 and TRBJ2-7; D is ambiguous. CDR1 and CDR2 (germline): SGHTA, FQGNSA. The V end was cut by 5 bases, the J end by 4 bases, with 15 bases between. This CDR3 has 14 residues.

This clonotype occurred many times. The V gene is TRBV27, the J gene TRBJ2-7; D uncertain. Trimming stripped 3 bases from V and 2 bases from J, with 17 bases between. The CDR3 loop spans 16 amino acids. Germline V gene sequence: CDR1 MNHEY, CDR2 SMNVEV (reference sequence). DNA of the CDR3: TGTGCCAGCAGTTTGTCCGACGCAAGTGGAGCCTACGAGCAGTACTTC. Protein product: CASSLSDASGAYEQYF.

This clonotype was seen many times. CDR3 DNA sequence: TGTGCCAGCAGCCCGAAAAACAGGGTGACCACAGATACGCAGTATTTT. It is translated as CASSPKNRVTTDTQYF. The gene calls are TRBV11-3 and TRBJ2-3; the D gene is possibly TRBD1 (6 bases). Germline CDR1 and CDR2: SGHNT and YENEEA. V was trimmed by 5 bases and J by 2 bases, leaving 17 bases between them. CDR3 length: 16 residues.

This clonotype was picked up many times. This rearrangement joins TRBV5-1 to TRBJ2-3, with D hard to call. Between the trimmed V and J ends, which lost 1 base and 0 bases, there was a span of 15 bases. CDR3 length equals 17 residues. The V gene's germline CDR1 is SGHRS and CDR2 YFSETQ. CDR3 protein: CASSLPHPDLSTDTQYF. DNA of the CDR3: TGCGCCAGCAGCTTGCCCCATCCGGACCTAAGCACAGATACGCAGTATTTT.

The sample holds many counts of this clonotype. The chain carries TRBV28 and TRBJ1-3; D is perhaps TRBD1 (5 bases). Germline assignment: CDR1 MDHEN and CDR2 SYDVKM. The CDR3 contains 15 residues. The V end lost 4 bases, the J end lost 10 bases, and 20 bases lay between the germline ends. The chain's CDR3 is CASSWLGGRDGTIYF. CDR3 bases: TGTGCCAGCAGTTGGCTCGGCGGCAGGGATGGGACCATATATTTT. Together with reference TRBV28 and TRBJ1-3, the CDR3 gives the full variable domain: DVKVTQSSRYLVKRTGEKVFLECVQDMDHENMFWYRQDPGLGLRLIYFSYDVKMKEKGDIPEGYSVSREKKERFSLILESASTNQTSMYLCASSWLGGRDGTIYFGEGSWLTVV.

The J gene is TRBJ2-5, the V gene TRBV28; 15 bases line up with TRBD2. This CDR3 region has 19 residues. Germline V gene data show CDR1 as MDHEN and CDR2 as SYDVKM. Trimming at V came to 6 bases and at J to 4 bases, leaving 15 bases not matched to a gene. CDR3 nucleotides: TGTGCCAGCAGGGGACCGGGACTAGCGGGAGGTGTCGGAGGAGAGACCCAGTACTTC. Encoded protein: CASRGPGLAGGVGGETQYF.

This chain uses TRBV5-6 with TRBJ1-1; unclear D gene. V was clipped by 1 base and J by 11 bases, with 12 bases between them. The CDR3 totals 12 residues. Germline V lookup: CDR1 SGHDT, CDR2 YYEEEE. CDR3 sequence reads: CASSLWESSAFF. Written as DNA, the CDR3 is TGTGCCAGCAGCTTGTGGGAGAGTTCGGCTTTCTTT.